The clone carrying this T cell receptor (beta chain) was seen repeatedly, ten times or more. The sample is drawn from a study of HIV-infected patients and healthy controls. Trimming pared 3 bases from V and 0 bases from J, leaving 6 bases between. This CDR3 is built from 14 residues. Each CDR3 protein is one row after TCRdb ran MiXCR on the 5' RACE reads. The sample shows around 58,000 distinct CDR3 sequences, 15% to 20% of them seen only once. V and J are TRBV12-3 or TRBV12-4 and TRBJ1-5; D is unresolved. Sequencing input: CD4+ T cells from blood. This sequence was found in a human donor in good health. The CDR3, as DNA: TGTGCCAGCAGTTTCGGCACTAGCAATCAGCCCCAGCATTTT. This translates into CASSFGTSNQPQHF.